This T cell receptor (beta chain) was sequenced for a study of T cells in Graves' hyperthyroidism and ophthalmopathy. About the research overall: Peripheral blood was taken when the disease was first diagnosed, before any treatment began.

RNA transcripts were the template for amplifying TCR beta CDR3 regions. The study used the HTBI primer set for a first-round RT-PCR of the TCR CDR3. Using its own MiXCR run on the multiplex PCR reads, TCRdb lists one record per CDR3 protein. This sample has approximately 690,000 distinct CDR3 sequences, with about 14% found just once. Isolation of PBMCs was performed on approximately 10 ml fresh peripheral blood. Sequencing used blood. The receptor's source is a woman in her forties or fifties with Graves' ophthalmopathy.

CDR3 nucleotides: TGTGCCAGCAGCGTAGAGGCTAGCGGGAGCCACGAGCAGTACTTC. It is translated as CASSVEASGSHEQYF. The J gene is TRBJ2-7, the V gene TRBV9, with 10 bases lining up with TRBD2. The CDR3 contains 15 residues. Per the germline V gene, CDR1 is SGDLS and CDR2 is YYNGEE. Germline trimming cut 0 bases from V and 5 bases from J; bases unmatched to any gene: 5.